Shown below are 25 T cell receptor beta chains from a single sample sequenced in a study of T cell repertoires in cytomegalovirus infection (dated by TCRdb to about 2019). TCRdb shows the sequencer as Illumina HiSeq 1500. TCRdb ran its own pipeline on the public reads, namely fastp trimming at Q25 and MiXCR clone calling, and kept in-frame beta chains. CDR3 protein duplicates are merged, each entry listing the most common genes and DNA. In this sample the table shows 310,000 or so distinct CDR3 sequences, around a sixth of which occur a single time. Around 12% of the sample is in the top ten clones. The sequencing sample was made of PBMCs. These TCRs come from a human donor in good health (CMV status not recorded). Some clones in this sample may be carry-over from other donors' samples.

The chain links TRBV4-1 to TRBJ1-2; the match to TRBD1 covers 7 bases. Unmatched junction bases numbered 3, after V lost 1 base and J lost 4 bases. The V gene's germline CDR1 is MGHRA and CDR2 YSYEKL. This CDR3 comprises 14 residues. CDR3: CASSQVQGIYGYTF. In nucleotides, the CDR3 is TGCGCCAGCAGCCAAGTACAGGGGATCTATGGCTACACCTTC.

The chain uses TRBV12-3 or TRBV12-4 and TRBJ1-1; D is unclear. CDR3 length: 12 residues. Trimming pared 3 bases from V and 8 bases from J, leaving 10 bases between. The CDR3 protein is CASSFPLGEAFF. For the CDR3, the DNA is TGTGCCAGCAGTTTCCCCCTCGGGGAAGCTTTCTTT.

The chain recombines TRBV5-1 with TRBJ1-1, with no clear D. Germline CDR1 SGHRS, CDR2 YFSETQ. V lost 0 bases, J lost 3 bases, and 9 bases lay in between. CDR3 length: 14 residues. This CDR3 is CASSLDPRDTEAFF. CDR3 DNA sequence: TGCGCCAGCAGCTTGGATCCACGGGACACTGAAGCTTTCTTT.

In this sample, this clonotype turned up many times. This chain links TRBV20-1 with TRBJ2-1; D tentatively reads TRBD1 or TRBD2 (5 bases each). The length of the CDR3 is 15 residues. CDR1 and CDR2 (germline): DFQATT, SNEGSKA (reference sequence). The V end lost 1 base, the J end lost 10 bases, and 20 bases lay between the germline ends. Written as DNA, the CDR3 is TGCAGTGCTAGAGCCTCCGGGACGGACATCTTGGAGCAGTTCTTC. It is translated as CSARASGTDILEQFF.

This clonotype was recorded at least ten times. The chain couples TRBV4-2 to TRBJ2-3; 9 nucleotides align to TRBD2. The CDR3 has 15 amino acids. Germline lookup yields CDR1 LGHNA and CDR2 YNFKEQ. Trimming cost V 2 bases and J 5 bases; bases outside gene matches: 5. CDR3 in DNA: TGTGCCAGCAGCCAAAATAGCGGGGGTATAGATACGCAGTATTTT. Encoded protein: CASSQNSGGIDTQYF.

In its sample, this clonotype was seen a few times. This rearrangement joins TRBV6-4 to TRBJ2-2; TRBD1 agrees at 7 bases. The CDR3 has 13 residues. CDR1 is MRHNA, CDR2 SNTAGT, per germline. Unmatched junction bases numbered 5, after V lost 6 bases and J lost 7 bases. The chain's CDR3 is CASSEQGYGELFF. CDR3 nucleotide sequence: TGTGCCAGCAGCGAACAGGGGTACGGGGAGCTGTTTTTT.

The chain uses TRBV4-3 and TRBJ2-2, with D perhaps TRBD1 (5 bases). Germline loops: CDR1 LGHNA, CDR2 YSLEER. V was trimmed by 6 bases and J by 0 bases, leaving 8 bases between them. The CDR3 runs 14 residues. This CDR3 is CASRGRANTGELFF. DNA for the CDR3: TGCGCCAGCAGGGGCAGGGCGAACACCGGGGAGCTGTTTTTT.

This clonotype was detected a few times. The V call is TRBV7-6, the J call TRBJ1-5; D unresolved. V was clipped by 5 bases and J by 8 bases, with 22 bases between them. The germline gives CDR1 SGHVS, CDR2 FNYEAQ. The CDR3 consists of 16 residues. As DNA, the CDR3 is TGTGCCAGCAGCCCCAGAGAGGGAACGGGGTCGGAGCCCCAGCATTTT. This translates into CASSPREGTGSEPQHF. Combining the CDR3 with reference TRBV7-6 and TRBJ1-5 gives the whole variable domain GAGVSQSPRYKVTKRGQDVALRCDPISGHVSLYWYRQALGQGPEFLTYFNYEAQQDKSGLPNDRFSAERPEGSISTLTIQRTEQRDSAMYRCASSPREGTGSEPQHFGDGTRLSIL.

This clonotype was seen repeatedly, ten times or more. The chain joins TRBV11-2 to TRBJ2-3, with 10 bases matching TRBD2. CDR1 is SGHAT, CDR2 FQNNGV, per germline. The CDR3 is made up of 16 amino acids. V dropped 2 bases and J dropped 1; count of bases not matched to a gene: 3. The CDR3 DNA sequence: TGTGCCAGCAGCTTACTCCTAGCGGGGGGCACAGATACGCAGTATTTT. This gives the protein CASSLLLAGGTDTQYF.

This clonotype was observed at least ten times. The chain links TRBV28 to TRBJ2-7; the D is unclear. This CDR3 comprises 12 residues. V lost 6 bases to trimming and J lost 2 bases, with 8 bases between them. The germline CDR1 and CDR2 sequences are MDHEN and SYDVKM. In DNA form, the CDR3 reads TGTGCCAGCAGCTCCCCGACCTACGAGCAGTACTTC. Its protein is CASSSPTYEQYF.

This clonotype was observed at least ten times. The V gene is TRBV12-3 or TRBV12-4, the J gene TRBJ2-3; the D gene is possibly TRBD1 (5 bases). The CDR3 sequence is 17 residues long. Trimming removed 7 bases at V and 0 bases at J, with 20 bases between. CDR3 coding DNA: TGTGCCAGCACCCCCCGGTCTGGGGCCCTTAGCACAGATACGCAGTATTTT. Translation: CASTPRSGALSTDTQYF.

This clonotype was counted only a few times. This chain uses TRBV7-6 with TRBJ1-2; D unresolved. The CDR3 loop spans 13 amino acids. From germline, CDR1 is SGHVS and CDR2 FNYEAQ. Trimming removed 3 bases from V and 4 bases from J, with 9 bases in between. The CDR3 here is CASSFSDLYGYTF. CDR3 sequence (DNA): TGTGCCAGCAGCTTCAGCGACCTCTATGGCTACACCTTC.

This clonotype came up a few times. The V gene is TRBV28, the J gene TRBJ1-4; D is perhaps TRBD1 (6 bases). Trimming cost V 4 bases and J 8 bases, with 14 bases left between them. Germline V gives CDR1 MDHEN, CDR2 SYDVKM. This CDR3 region has 14 residues. CDR3 DNA sequence: TGTGCCAGCAGTTCACAGGGAGTTCGAGAAAAACTGTTTTTT. The encoded protein is CASSSQGVREKLFF.

At least ten counts were recorded for this clonotype. This chain links TRBV28 with TRBJ2-6; D is unclear. Germline V lookup: CDR1 MDHEN, CDR2 SYDVKM. V gave up 6 bases and J gave up 0 bases, with 12 bases separating them. The CDR3 consists of 16 residues. The CDR3 DNA reads TGTGCCAGCAGCCCCTGGGTGGGCTCTGGGGCCAACGTCCTGACTTTC. Amino acids: CASSPWVGSGANVLTF.

The V call is TRBV2, the J call TRBJ2-2; the D gene could be TRBD1 or TRBD2 (5 bases each). The CDR3 has 14 amino acids. Trimming removed 1 base at V and 3 bases at J, with 6 bases between. Germline loops: CDR1 SNHLY, CDR2 FYNNEI. CDR3 amino acids: CASSEGGHTGELFF. The CDR3 bases are TGTGCCAGCAGTGAAGGGGGACACACCGGGGAGCTGTTTTTT.

J is TRBJ1-5 and V is TRBV2; D may be TRBD1 (5 bases). The CDR3 runs to 16 residues. The V and J ends lost 4 bases and 6 bases respectively, with 19 bases between them. From germline, CDR1 is SNHLY and CDR2 FYNNEI. The CDR3 loop reads CASSAFGGERGQPQHF. The CDR3 DNA is TGTGCCAGCAGTGCCTTCGGGGGGGAGAGGGGTCAGCCCCAGCATTTT.

This clonotype was seen repeatedly, ten times or more. The chain is built from TRBV12-3 or TRBV12-4 and TRBJ1-2, with a possible D match to TRBD1 (6 bases). The V end was cut by 2 bases, the J end by 0 bases, with 13 bases between. The CDR3 is 16 amino acids. The DNA for the CDR3 is TGTGCCAGCAGTTTAATCGGGGGGCGGACTAACTATGGCTACACCTTC. Translating it yields CASSLIGGRTNYGYTF.

Ten or more counts support this clonotype. This sequence joins TRBV7-9 and TRBJ1-2, with D tentatively TRBD1 (5 bases). The CDR3 runs 13 residues. CDR1 SEHNR and CDR2 FQNEAQ come from the germline V gene (reference sequence). V dropped 4 bases and J dropped 5 bases, with 11 bases sitting between them. The CDR3 loop is CASSWDGGYGYTF. CDR3 in DNA: TGTGCCAGCAGCTGGGACGGCGGGTATGGCTACACCTTC.

V gene TRBV7-2 combines with J gene TRBJ2-6, with a weak D call TRBD1 (6 bases). The germline CDR1 and CDR2 sequences are SGHTA and FQGNSA. The CDR3 spans 15 residues. V was clipped by 7 bases and J by 1 base, with 11 bases between them. The CDR3 DNA reads as TGTGCCAGCACCATAACAGGGTCTGGGGCCAACGTCCTGACTTTC. Its translation: CASTITGSGANVLTF.

This clonotype was detected many times. The rearrangement joins TRBV20-1 to TRBJ1-4, with D unresolved. The CDR3 consists of 14 residues. V lost 3 bases to trimming and J lost 7 bases, with 15 bases between them. Germline V gene lookup returns CDR1 DFQATT and CDR2 SNEGSKA (reference sequence). The DNA of the CDR3 is TGCAGTGCTAGGCCCCCTCCTGGCGGTGAAAAACTGTTTTTT. This gives the protein CSARPPPGGEKLFF.

The chain recombines TRBV6-6 with TRBJ2-7, with 8 bases aligning to TRBD1. The germline V gene encodes CDR1 MNHNY and CDR2 SVGAGI (reference sequence). V shed 6 bases and J 5 bases; nucleotides not matched to a gene: 6. This CDR3 has 13 residues. CDR3 in DNA: TGTGCCAGCAGGAGGACAGGGTTCGACGAGCAGTACTTC. Protein: CASRRTGFDEQYF.

This clonotype was counted only a few times. The chain carries TRBV10-3 and TRBJ2-5, with a tentative D call TRBD1 (5 bases). The V gene lost 11 bases and the J gene lost 5 bases, with 24 bases spanning the gap. The CDR3 is 15 residues long. CDR1 is ENHRY, CDR2 SYGVKD, per germline. As DNA, the CDR3 is TGTGCCCTGGGCCAGGGTAACGGCCCTCATGAGACCCAGTACTTC. Its translation: CALGQGNGPHETQYF.

This sequence joins TRBV20-1 and TRBJ1-5; no clear D gene. CDR3 length equals 12 residues. V was shortened by 2 bases and J by 3 bases, with 5 bases between the two germline ends. In germline, CDR1 is DFQATT, CDR2 SNEGSKA (reference sequence). CDR3 region: CSARTANQPQHF. The CDR3 DNA reads TGCAGTGCTAGAACAGCCAATCAGCCCCAGCATTTT.

This clonotype was picked up a small number of times. The chain is built from TRBV20-1 and TRBJ1-1; D gene ambiguous. This CDR3 has 11 residues. Germline V CDR1 and CDR2: DFQATT, SNEGSKA (reference sequence). V lost 0 bases and J 8 bases, leaving 7 bases between the germline ends. The CDR3: CSARDTLEAFF. Here the CDR3 DNA reads TGCAGTGCTAGAGACACTTTAGAAGCTTTCTTT.

This clonotype was recorded many times. The chain is built from TRBV7-2 and TRBJ2-7, with unresolved D. Per germline, CDR1 SGHTA and CDR2 FQGNSA. The CDR3 is 13 amino acids. Trimming left V 4 bases short and J 3 bases short, with 10 bases between. Here the CDR3 reads CASSYRWGYEQYF. The CDR3 DNA is TGTGCCAGCAGCTACCGATGGGGCTACGAGCAGTACTTC.